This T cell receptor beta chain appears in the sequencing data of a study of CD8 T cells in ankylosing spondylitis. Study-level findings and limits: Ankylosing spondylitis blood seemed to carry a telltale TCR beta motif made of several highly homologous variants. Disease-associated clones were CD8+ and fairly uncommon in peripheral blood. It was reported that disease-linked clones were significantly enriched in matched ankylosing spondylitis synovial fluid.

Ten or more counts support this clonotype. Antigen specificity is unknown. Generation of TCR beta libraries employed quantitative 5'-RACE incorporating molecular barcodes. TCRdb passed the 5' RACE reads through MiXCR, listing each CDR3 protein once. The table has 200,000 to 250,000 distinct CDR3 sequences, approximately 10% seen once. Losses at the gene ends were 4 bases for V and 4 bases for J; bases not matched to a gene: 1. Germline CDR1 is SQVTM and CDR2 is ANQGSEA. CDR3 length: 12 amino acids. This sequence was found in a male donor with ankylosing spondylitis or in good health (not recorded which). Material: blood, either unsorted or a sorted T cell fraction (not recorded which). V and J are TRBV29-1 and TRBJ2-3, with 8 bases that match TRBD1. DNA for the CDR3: TGCAGCGTTGCAGGGGGCCCAGATACGCAGTATTTT. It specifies CSVAGGPDTQYF.